This T cell receptor beta chain was profiled in a study of blood T cell repertoires in COVID-19. This clone has just a few counts. The germline V gene encodes CDR1 SGHAT and CDR2 FQNNGV. The CDR3 spans 12 residues. Deletions cut 8 bases from V and 0 bases from J, with 7 bases between. The study recruited people aged roughly 18 to 95 years across around 24 US areas. Assignment of participants to cohorts was predicated upon participant-reported clinical history. In the authors' methods: Reference gene primer amplification yielded estimated nucleated cell counts. Assay used: immunoSEQ multiplex PCR; TCRdb lists only in-frame clones, some missing. V, J and clone size were drawn from that table, and D and trimming were deduced from the DNA. The sample carries approximately 360,000 clones, more than 70% recorded once.

Material: PBMCs or T cells enriched from blood (not recorded which). The receptor was derived from a middle-aged man in a cohort exposed to, infected with or recovered from COVID-19 (not recorded which). The chain employs TRBV11-2 and TRBJ1-1; the D is unclear. The CDR3 DNA is TGTGCCAGCGGGCGGGTGAACACTGAAGCTTTCTTT. Translating gives CASGRVNTEAFF.